This T cell receptor beta chain appears in the sequencing data of a study of CD8+ T cells in alopecia areata. Study as a whole: After 6 to 18 months of tofacitinib, follow-up continued 6 months off drug.

Sequencing used cDNA as its template, made by extracting RNA and reverse transcribing it. Here immunoSEQ multiplex PCR was the method, and the copy in TCRdb shows in-frame clones only, minus some. The sample lists about 98,000 clones, about 40% occurring once. CDR1 and CDR2 from the germline V gene are LGHNA and YNFKEQ. Trimming left V 0 bases short and J 1 base short, with 11 bases between. CDR3 length equals 16 residues. The sequenced material came from CD4+ T cells sorted from blood. The TCR sequence derives from a human donor with alopecia areata. The chain has TRBV4-2 and TRBJ2-3; D not resolved. CDR3 loop: CASSQDASSGTDTQYF. The CDR3 coding sequence is TGTGCCAGCAGCCAAGACGCTAGTTCAGGCACAGATACGCAGTATTTT.